The 9 T cell receptor beta chains in this list originate from one sample, sequenced in a study of T cell responses to AZD1222 COVID-19 vaccine. Repertoires were generated with immunoSEQ multiplex PCR, while TCRdb's copy carries only in-frame clones and drops some. The sample has more than 250,000 clones; over 90% are singletons. The sequencing used peripheral blood, collected on day 0 of AZD1222 vaccination. These TCRs come from an adult in good health.

The rearrangement joins TRBV19 to TRBJ1-1, with D hard to call. Germline V gives CDR1 LNHDA, CDR2 SQIVND (reference sequence). CDR3 size: 13 residues. V was trimmed by 5 bases and J by 2 bases, leaving 9 bases between them. CDR3 nucleotides: TGTGCCAGTAGTTCCGGACGCAACACTGAAGCTTTCTTT. Encoded protein: CASSSGRNTEAFF.

This chain links TRBV2 with TRBJ1-5, with a weak D call TRBD1 (5 bases). There are 16 residues in the CDR3. Between the trimmed V and J ends, which lost 0 bases and 2 bases, there was a span of 11 bases. CDR1 and CDR2 (germline): SNHLY, FYNNEI. DNA for the CDR3: TGTGCCAGCAGTGAAGCGCGGGGGGTGGGCAATCAGCCCCAGCATTTT. This sequence encodes CASSEARGVGNQPQHF.

The chain combines TRBV2 with TRBJ2-1; a weak D match, TRBD1 (6 bases). The germline gives CDR1 SNHLY, CDR2 FYNNEI. This CDR3 is 13 amino acids long. The V end lost 3 bases, the J end lost 10 bases, and 13 bases lay between the germline ends. The CDR3 is CASSDVGTWEQFF. CDR3 DNA: TGTGCCAGCAGTGACGTTGGGACATGGGAGCAGTTCTTC.

The chain joins TRBV4-1 to TRBJ1-2; perhaps TRBD1 as D (6 bases). This CDR3 is 15 amino acids long. Trimming removed 5 bases from V and 0 bases from J, with 13 bases in between. Germline V lookup: CDR1 MGHRA, CDR2 YSYEKL. The DNA for the CDR3 is TGCGCCAGCAGCGACCGGTCAGGGGCTAACTATGGCTACACCTTC. It is translated as CASSDRSGANYGYTF.

The chain carries TRBV9 and TRBJ1-2; D gene uncertain. The germline V and J ends were trimmed by 4 bases and 0 bases, with 25 bases remaining between them. CDR3 length: 19 amino acids. Germline CDR1 SGDLS, CDR2 YYNGEE. The CDR3, as DNA: TGTGCCAGCAGCCCCCGAGGCTCTCCGGTTCGCCCATCTAACTATGGCTACACCTTC. It codes for CASSPRGSPVRPSNYGYTF.

The J gene is TRBJ2-3, the V gene TRBV28; TRBD1 is a possible D gene (6 bases). V was cut by 4 bases and J by 2 bases, with 16 bases left in between. CDR3 length: 16 amino acids. CDR1 and CDR2 (germline): MDHEN, SYDVKM. CDR3 coding DNA: TGTGCCAGCAGTTCCCAGGGGTGGGCCTTCACAGATACGCAGTATTTT. Its translation is CASSSQGWAFTDTQYF.

The chain links TRBV4-1 to TRBJ1-6; TRBD1 agrees at 9 bases. CDR1 is MGHRA and CDR2 is YSYEKL in the germline V gene. V trimming: 3 bases; J trimming: 6 bases; junction bases outside the gene matches: 6. This CDR3 is 16 amino acids long. The chain's CDR3 is CASSQEDRGSNSPLHF. The CDR3 nucleotides are TGCGCCAGCAGCCAGGAGGACAGGGGATCTAATTCACCCCTCCACTTT.

This clone was seen once. This sequence joins TRBV7-9 and TRBJ2-7; no reliable D call. CDR1 and CDR2 from the germline V gene are SEHNR and FQNEAQ (reference sequence). This CDR3 has 12 residues. The germline V and J ends were trimmed by 0 bases and 7 bases, with 7 bases remaining between them. DNA for the CDR3: TGTGCCAGCAGCTTAGCTCCCTGGGAGCAGTACTTC. Residues: CASSLAPWEQYF.

This chain uses TRBV15 with TRBJ2-5; D is perhaps TRBD2 (6 bases). CDR3 length: 16 residues. Trimming stripped 1 base from V and 5 bases from J, with 17 bases between. The V gene's germline CDR1 is LNHNV and CDR2 YYDKDF (reference sequence). The CDR3: CATSRAGQAGRETQYF. CDR3 nucleotides: TGTGCCACCAGCAGAGCGGGGCAGGCAGGGAGGGAGACCCAGTACTTC.